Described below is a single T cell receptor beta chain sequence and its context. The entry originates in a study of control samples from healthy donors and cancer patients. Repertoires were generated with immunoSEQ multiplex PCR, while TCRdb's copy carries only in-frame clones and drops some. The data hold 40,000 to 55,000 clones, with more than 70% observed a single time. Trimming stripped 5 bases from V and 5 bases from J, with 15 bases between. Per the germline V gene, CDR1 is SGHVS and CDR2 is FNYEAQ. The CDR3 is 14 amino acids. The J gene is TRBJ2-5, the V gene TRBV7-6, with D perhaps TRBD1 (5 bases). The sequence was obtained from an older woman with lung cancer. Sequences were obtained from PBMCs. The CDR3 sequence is CASSPETDTETQYF. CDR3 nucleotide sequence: TGTGCCAGCAGCCCAGAGACGGACACGGAGACCCAGTACTTC.